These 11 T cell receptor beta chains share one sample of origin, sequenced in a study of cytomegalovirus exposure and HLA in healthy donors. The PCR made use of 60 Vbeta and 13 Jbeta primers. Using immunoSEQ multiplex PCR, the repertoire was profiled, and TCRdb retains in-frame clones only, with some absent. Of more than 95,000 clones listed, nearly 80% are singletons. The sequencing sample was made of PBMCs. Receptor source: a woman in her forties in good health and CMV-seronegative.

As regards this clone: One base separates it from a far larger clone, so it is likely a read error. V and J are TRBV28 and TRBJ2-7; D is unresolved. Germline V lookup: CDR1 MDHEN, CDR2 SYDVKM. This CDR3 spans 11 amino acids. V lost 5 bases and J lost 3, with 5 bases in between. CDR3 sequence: CASSLNYEQYF. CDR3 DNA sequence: TGTGCCAGCAGTCTAAACTACGAGCAGTACTTC. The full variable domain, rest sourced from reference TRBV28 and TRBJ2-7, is DVKVTQSSRYLVKRTGEKVFLECVQDMDHENMFWYRQDPGLGLRLIYFSYDVKMKEKGDIPEGYSVSREKKERFSLILESASTNQTSMYLCASSLNYEQYFGPGTRLTVT.

The CDR3 nucleotides read TGTGCCAGCAGGCCAACCGGGAGCAACACTGAAGCTTTCTTT. As protein: CASRPTGSNTEAFF. The chain employs TRBV27 and TRBJ1-1; unclear D gene. V dropped 6 bases and J dropped 2 bases, with 13 bases sitting between them. The CDR3 contains 14 residues. Germline CDR1 MNHEY, CDR2 SMNVEV (reference sequence).

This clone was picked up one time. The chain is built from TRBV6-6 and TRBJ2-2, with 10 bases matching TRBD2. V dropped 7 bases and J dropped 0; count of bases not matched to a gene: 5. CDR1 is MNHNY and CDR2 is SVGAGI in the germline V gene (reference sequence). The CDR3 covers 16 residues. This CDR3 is CASIGLAAPNTGELFF. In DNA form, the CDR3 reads TGTGCCAGCATTGGACTAGCGGCTCCGAACACCGGGGAGCTGTTTTTT.

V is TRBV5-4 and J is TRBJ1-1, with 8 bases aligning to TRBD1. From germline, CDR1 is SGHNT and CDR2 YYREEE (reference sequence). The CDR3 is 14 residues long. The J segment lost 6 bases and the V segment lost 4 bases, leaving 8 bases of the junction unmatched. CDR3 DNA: TGTGCCAGCAGCGCGGGCAGGGGGCAAGCTGAAGCTTTCTTT. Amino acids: CASSAGRGQAEAFF.

In DNA form, the CDR3 reads TGTGCCAGCAGCTTAGCCTCAGGGGGAGGCAAAAACATTCAGTACTTC. Encoded protein: CASSLASGGGKNIQYF. The genes are TRBV7-3 and TRBJ2-4, with D possibly TRBD1 on 7 matching bases. Germline V gene sequence: CDR1 SGHTA, CDR2 FQGTGA. The length of the CDR3 is 16 residues. Trimming took 2 bases from V and 3 from J, leaving 14 bases between them.

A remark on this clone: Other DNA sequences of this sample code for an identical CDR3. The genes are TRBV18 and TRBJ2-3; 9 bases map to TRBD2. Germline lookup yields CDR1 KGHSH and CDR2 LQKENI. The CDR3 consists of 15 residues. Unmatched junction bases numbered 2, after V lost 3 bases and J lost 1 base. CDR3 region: CASSPVAGGTDTQYF. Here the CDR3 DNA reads TGTGCCAGCTCACCGGTAGCGGGAGGCACAGATACGCAGTATTTT.

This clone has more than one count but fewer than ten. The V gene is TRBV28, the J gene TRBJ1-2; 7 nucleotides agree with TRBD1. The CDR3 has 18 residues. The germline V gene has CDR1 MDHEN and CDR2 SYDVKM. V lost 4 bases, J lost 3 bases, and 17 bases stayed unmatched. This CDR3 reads CASSSQGESTFSYYGYTF. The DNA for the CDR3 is TGTGCCAGCAGTTCTCAGGGGGAAAGCACATTTTCCTACTATGGCTACACCTTC.

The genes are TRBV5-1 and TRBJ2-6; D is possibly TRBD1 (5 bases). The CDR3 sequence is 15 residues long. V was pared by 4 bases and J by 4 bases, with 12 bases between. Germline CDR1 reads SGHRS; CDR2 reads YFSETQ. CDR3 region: CASSPQDPGANVLTF. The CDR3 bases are TGCGCCAGCAGCCCACAGGATCCCGGGGCCAACGTCCTGACTTTC.

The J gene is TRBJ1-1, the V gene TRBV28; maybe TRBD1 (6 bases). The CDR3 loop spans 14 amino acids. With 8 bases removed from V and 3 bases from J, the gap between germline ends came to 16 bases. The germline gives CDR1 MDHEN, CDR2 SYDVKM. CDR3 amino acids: CASLVGGAYTEAFF. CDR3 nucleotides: TGTGCCAGCCTGGTAGGGGGGGCTTACACTGAAGCTTTCTTT.

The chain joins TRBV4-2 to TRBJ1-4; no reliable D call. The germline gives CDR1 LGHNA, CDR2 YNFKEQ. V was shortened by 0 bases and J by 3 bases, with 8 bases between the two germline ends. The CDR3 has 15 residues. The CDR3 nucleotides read TGTGCCAGCAGCCAAGAGAGGGCACCTAATGAAAAACTGTTTTTT. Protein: CASSQERAPNEKLFF.

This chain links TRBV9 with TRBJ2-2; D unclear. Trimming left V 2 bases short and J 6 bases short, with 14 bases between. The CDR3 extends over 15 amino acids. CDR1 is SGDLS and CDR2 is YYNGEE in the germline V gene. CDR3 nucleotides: TGTGCCAGCAGCGTGTATGTATCGGAGCCCGGGGAGCTGTTTTTT. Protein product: CASSVYVSEPGELFF.